This entry lists 22 T cell receptor beta chains sequenced from one sample in a study of technical replicates of blood from several donors. Sequencing used immunoSEQ multiplex PCR; TCRdb keeps in-frame clones, though not all of them. The profile shows nearly 80,000 clones, about 93% of them singletons. What was sequenced was T cells isolated from PBMCs. These receptors were collected from a human donor in good health.

V usage is TRBV18 and J usage is TRBJ1-2, with 8 positions matching TRBD1. Germline trimming cut 6 bases from V and 1 base from J; bases unmatched to any gene: 4. This CDR3 spans 14 amino acids. CDR1 and CDR2 from the germline V gene are KGHSH and LQKENI. The CDR3 spells CASSSTGDNYGYTF. As DNA, the CDR3 is TGTGCCAGCTCGTCGACAGGGGATAACTATGGCTACACCTTC.

The chain carries TRBV7-7 and TRBJ2-7; D is perhaps TRBD2 (5 bases). The ends were cut back, 5 bases at V and 6 bases at J, with 14 bases in the middle. The germline V gene has CDR1 SSHAT and CDR2 FNYEAQ (reference sequence). This CDR3 is built from 13 residues. Written as DNA, the CDR3 is TGTGCCAGCAGCCCAGGCCAACTAGGCGAGCAGTACTTC. Translated, it gives CASSPGQLGEQYF.

The V gene is TRBV11-2, the J gene TRBJ2-7; TRBD2 might be the D (5 bases). This CDR3 has 14 amino acids. Trimming cost V 4 bases and J 2 bases, with 12 bases left between them. Per the germline V gene, CDR1 is SGHAT and CDR2 is FQNNGV. The CDR3 DNA follows: TGTGCCAGCAGCTCGACCGGAGGCCCCTACGAGCAGTACTTC. It yields the protein CASSSTGGPYEQYF. Full variable domain (missing parts from reference TRBV11-2 and TRBJ2-7): EAGVAQSPRYKIIEKRQSVAFWCNPISGHATLYWYQQILGQGPKLLIQFQNNGVVDDSQLPKDRFSAERLKGVDSTLKIQPAKLEDSAVYLCASSSTGGPYEQYFGPGTRLTVT.

The rearrangement joins TRBV5-1 to TRBJ1-5; 9 bases agree with TRBD1. The CDR3 is 14 amino acids. V lost 7 bases and J lost 7; bases outside the gene matches: 9. Germline CDR1 SGHRS, CDR2 YFSETQ. DNA of the CDR3: TGCGCCAGCGCACGTACAGGGGGCGGGCAGCCCCAGCATTTT. Protein: CASARTGGGQPQHF.

The chain's CDR3 is CASSPTGVTGANVLTF. DNA of the CDR3: TGTGCCAGCAGCCCTACCGGGGTTACTGGGGCCAACGTCCTGACTTTC. The chain carries TRBV7-3 and TRBJ2-6; a possible D gene is TRBD2 (5 bases). Germline V gene data show CDR1 as SGHTA and CDR2 as FQGTGA. The CDR3 extends over 16 amino acids. The V gene lost 5 bases and the J gene lost 2 bases, with 13 bases spanning the gap.

CDR3 in amino acids: CASSQDLSDRDEKLFF. The CDR3 DNA sequence: TGTGCCAGCAGCCAAGATCTGTCGGACAGGGACGAAAAACTGTTTTTT. The rearrangement uses TRBV4-2 and TRBJ1-4; 8 bases map to TRBD1. The CDR3 extends over 16 amino acids. V gave up 0 bases and J gave up 8 bases; unmatched junction bases: 8. Germline lookup yields CDR1 LGHNA and CDR2 YNFKEQ.

The count of this clone is one. This chain uses TRBV25-1 with TRBJ2-4; 9 positions match TRBD1. This CDR3 is 13 amino acids long. V trimming: 8 bases; J trimming: 7 bases; junction bases outside the gene matches: 6. Germline V gives CDR1 MGHDK, CDR2 SYGVNS. CDR3 residues: CASATGGSNIQYF. CDR3 sequence (DNA): TGTGCCAGCGCGACAGGGGGGAGTAACATTCAGTACTTC.

This chain uses TRBV28 with TRBJ1-3, with a tentative D call TRBD1 (6 bases). The CDR3 contains 15 residues. Germline lookup yields CDR1 MDHEN and CDR2 SYDVKM. V lost 6 bases to trimming and J lost 4 bases, with 16 bases between them. CDR3 in DNA: TGTGCCAGCAGAGCACCTCAGGGGCCCGGAAACACCATATATTTT. It yields the protein CASRAPQGPGNTIYF.

The V and J genes are TRBV5-6 and TRBJ2-7; TRBD1 is a possible D gene (5 bases). The CDR3 extends over 14 amino acids. V gave up 6 bases and J gave up 7 bases, with 20 bases separating them. Germline V gene data show CDR1 as SGHDT and CDR2 as YYEEEE. For the CDR3, the DNA is TGTGCCAGCACCGAAAGGGGTTATTGGGCGGAGCAGTACTTC. Its translation is CASTERGYWAEQYF.

This chain uses TRBV29-1 with TRBJ2-3; TRBD1 aligns across 7 bases. Germline-derived CDR1 and CDR2 are SQVTM and ANQGSEA. The CDR3 runs 14 residues. V trimming: 5 bases; J trimming: 2 bases; junction bases outside the gene matches: 7. This CDR3 reads CSVRDRVYTDTQYF. CDR3 in DNA: TGCAGCGTTCGCGACAGGGTATACACAGATACGCAGTATTTT.

V is TRBV11-1 and J is TRBJ2-3, with no clear D. Germline V lookup: CDR1 SGHAT, CDR2 FQDESV (reference sequence). With 1 base removed from V and 0 bases from J, the gap between germline ends came to 8 bases. CDR3 size: 15 residues. The CDR3 region is CASSLGVSSTDTQYF. CDR3 bases: TGTGCCAGCAGCTTAGGAGTCTCTAGCACAGATACGCAGTATTTT.

The chain joins TRBV11-2 to TRBJ1-4; 8 nucleotides line up with TRBD1. The germline gives CDR1 SGHAT, CDR2 FQNNGV. After removal of 1 base from V and 8 bases from J, the junction contained 6 bases not matched to a gene. This CDR3 region has 15 residues. The DNA for the CDR3 is TGTGCCAGCAGCTTAGCGACAGGGGTTGAAGAAAAACTGTTTTTT. As protein: CASSLATGVEEKLFF.

CDR3 sequence reads: CASSSGGGGNQPQHF. CDR3 coding DNA: TGTGCCAGCAGCTCAGGGGGCGGAGGCAATCAGCCCCAGCATTTT. V is TRBV9 and J is TRBJ1-5, with 8 bases matching TRBD1. Germline V CDR1 and CDR2: SGDLS, YYNGEE. Trimming cost V 4 bases and J 2 bases; bases outside gene matches: 5. The CDR3 loop spans 15 amino acids.

The chain joins TRBV9 to TRBJ1-3; D call uncertain. Germline assignment: CDR1 SGDLS and CDR2 YYNGEE. Trimming took 4 bases from V and 0 from J, leaving 17 bases between them. This CDR3 has 17 residues. CDR3 sequence: CASSRTGLGPSGNTIYF. The CDR3 region has the DNA TGTGCCAGCAGCAGGACGGGGTTGGGCCCCTCTGGAAACACCATATATTTT.

V gene TRBV27 combines with J gene TRBJ2-7; unclear D gene. Trimming took off 2 bases at V and 6 bases at J, with 14 bases between the two ends. The CDR3 contains 14 residues. Germline loops: CDR1 MNHEY, CDR2 SMNVEV (reference sequence). CDR3 sequence reads: CASSLIGGVSEQYF. The CDR3 DNA is TGTGCCAGCAGTTTAATCGGCGGTGTTAGCGAGCAGTACTTC.

The rearrangement links TRBV7-2 to TRBJ2-5, with 7 bases that match TRBD1. In germline, CDR1 is SGHTA, CDR2 FQGNSA. J was trimmed by 5 bases and V by 2 bases; bases with no gene match: 5. This CDR3 is 14 amino acids long. The CDR3 loop is CASSLKGQLETQYF. The CDR3 nucleotides read TGTGCCAGCAGCTTAAAGGGACAGTTGGAGACCCAGTACTTC. The full variable domain, with the rest looked up from reference TRBV7-2 and TRBJ2-5, is GAGVSQSPSNKVTEKGKDVELRCDPISGHTALYWYRQSLGQGLEFLIYFQGNSAPDKSGLPSDRFSAERTGGSVSTLTIQRTQQEDSAVYLCASSLKGQLETQYFGPGTRLLVL.

This sequence joins TRBV28 and TRBJ1-4; D is ambiguous. Between the trimmed V and J ends, which lost 7 bases and 8 bases, there was a span of 14 bases. This CDR3 region has 13 residues. Germline CDR1 reads MDHEN; CDR2 reads SYDVKM. For the CDR3, the DNA is TGTGCCAGCACTGGGCTGGGTAACGAAAAACTGTTTTTT. Translating it yields CASTGLGNEKLFF. The whole variable domain, remainder taken from reference TRBV28 and TRBJ1-4, is DVKVTQSSRYLVKRTGEKVFLECVQDMDHENMFWYRQDPGLGLRLIYFSYDVKMKEKGDIPEGYSVSREKKERFSLILESASTNQTSMYLCASTGLGNEKLFFGSGTQLSVL.

The CDR3 spells CASSQDPNTEAFF. The CDR3 nucleotides are TGTGCCAGCAGCCAAGATCCTAACACTGAAGCTTTCTTT. The V gene is TRBV14, the J gene TRBJ1-1; D gene ambiguous. Per the germline V gene, CDR1 is SGHDN and CDR2 is FVKESK. The CDR3 sequence is 13 residues long. V was trimmed by 0 bases and J by 2 bases, leaving 4 bases between them.

V gene TRBV9 combines with J gene TRBJ2-3; D not resolved. The CDR3 consists of 12 residues. The V end was cut by 5 bases, the J end by 4 bases, with 8 bases between. Germline V lookup: CDR1 SGDLS, CDR2 YYNGEE. The CDR3 loop reads CASSYNSDTQYF. In DNA, the CDR3 is TGTGCCAGCAGTTATAACTCAGATACGCAGTATTTT.

The V call is TRBV9, the J call TRBJ2-2; D gene uncertain. CDR3 length: 12 amino acids. Trimming stripped 4 bases from V and 6 bases from J, with 7 bases between. Per germline, CDR1 SGDLS and CDR2 YYNGEE. This chain's CDR3 is CASSPNAGELFF. The CDR3 DNA reads as TGTGCCAGCAGCCCTAACGCCGGGGAGCTGTTTTTT.

The V gene is TRBV19, the J gene TRBJ1-2; D is unresolved. CDR3 size: 12 residues. Germline CDR1 and CDR2: LNHDA and SQIVND (reference sequence). V was pared by 8 bases and J by 6 bases, with 13 bases between. Here the CDR3 DNA reads TGTGCCAGTGCAGCGGGGTACAATGGCTACACCTTC. Protein sequence: CASAAGYNGYTF.

The rearrangement joins TRBV11-2 to TRBJ1-5; D not certain. Germline V lookup: CDR1 SGHAT, CDR2 FQNNGV. Trimming took 5 bases from V and 0 from J, leaving 8 bases between them. The CDR3 has 14 residues. CDR3 bases: TGTGCCAGCAGCATTCACAGTAGCAATCAGCCCCAGCATTTT. It specifies CASSIHSSNQPQHF.